This T cell receptor (beta chain) was sequenced in a study of blood T cell repertoires in COVID-19. Study-wide background: Nucleic acid was either cDNA or gDNA, and it came from T cells, B-cell-depleted T cells, or PBMCs.

This clone was seen only once. In the source study's methods: From reference gene primer amplification, estimates of nucleated cell counts were derived. The method was immunoSEQ multiplex PCR; TCRdb's version includes in-frame clones alone and lacks a portion of them. D and trimming come from the DNA, and the V and J calls and clone size come from that table. The table includes about 150,000 clones, roughly nine tenths detected once. The CDR3 is made up of 13 amino acids. Unmatched junction bases numbered 6, after V lost 5 bases and J lost 5 bases. The chain is built from TRBV12-3 or TRBV12-4 and TRBJ2-7, with 7 positions matching TRBD1. Sequenced input: peripheral blood. This TCR was sampled from a man between 18 and 35 years old with COVID-19, enrolled during active disease. The CDR3: CASSRQGNDEQYF. The CDR3 nucleotides read TGTGCCAGCAGTCGACAGGGTAACGACGAGCAGTACTTC.